Presented here are 2 T cell receptor beta chains from one specimen sequenced in a study of blood T cell repertoires in COVID-19. The data were produced by immunoSEQ multiplex PCR, yet TCRdb's version contains in-frame clones alone and is incomplete. The top ten clones hold about 4.5% of a sample with 88,000 or so clones, about 84% of them seen once. What was sequenced was peripheral blood. These receptors were obtained from a man in his sixties with acute or convalescent COVID-19.

The chain combines TRBV3-1 (or the pseudogene TRBV3-2) with TRBJ1-1; D gene unclear. The V end lost 0 bases, the J end lost 3 bases, and 14 bases lay between the germline ends. Germline V gene lookup returns CDR1 LGHDT and CDR2 YNNKEL (reference sequence). The CDR3 spans 16 residues. The CDR3 protein is CASSQDFGSVDTEAFF. The CDR3 DNA reads as TGTGCCAGCAGCCAAGATTTCGGGTCGGTCGACACTGAAGCTTTCTTT.

This chain uses TRBV9 with TRBJ2-2, with a possible D match to TRBD2 (5 bases). Germline V gene sequence: CDR1 SGDLS, CDR2 YYNGEE. With 4 bases removed from V and 4 bases from J, the gap between germline ends came to 11 bases. This CDR3 spans 14 amino acids. This CDR3 reads CASSSPGGTGELFF. The CDR3 nucleotides are TGTGCCAGCAGCTCCCCAGGAGGCACCGGGGAGCTGTTTTTT. The whole variable domain, remainder taken from reference TRBV9 and TRBJ2-2, is DSGVTQTPKHLITATGQRVTLRCSPRSGDLSVYWYQQSLDQGLQFLIQYYNGEERAKGNILERFSAQQFPDLHSELNLSSLELGDSALYFCASSSPGGTGELFFGEGSRLTVL.